This T cell receptor beta chain was retrieved from a study of monozygotic twins with inflammatory bowel disease. General study results and limits: Differing immunosuppressive treatments may have added variability to patient repertoires.

UMIs that had a 6-nucleotide sample barcode were put in using template switching. TCRdb re-called the 5' RACE reads and catalogs CDR3 proteins one per entry, DNA excluded. The table for this sample gives 350,000 to 550,000 distinct CDR3 sequences. As for this clonotype: No antigen is known for it.

The source material was blood. This receptor was identified in a human donor with ulcerative colitis or Crohn's disease, or a healthy co-twin of an affected twin (not recorded which).

The CDR3 spells CASSGGLAASTDTQYF. The chain couples TRBV5-1 to TRBJ2-3; the D call from TCRdb, TRBD2, cannot be confirmed without DNA. This CDR3 spans 16 amino acids. Germline V gene data show CDR1 as SGHRS and CDR2 as YFSETQ.